The rows below give T cell receptor beta chains drawn from one sample of a study of blood T cell repertoires in COVID-19. Only in-frame clones appear in the TCRdb table, and some are missing; sequencing was by immunoSEQ multiplex PCR. In the table there are about 210,000 clones, about 88% of which are singletons. Input material: peripheral blood. The receptors were sampled from a young man with active or convalescent COVID-19. Both conserved end residues are part of each CDR3. Each record gives: J gene, V gene, CDR3 protein.

>TRBJ1-1|TRBV29-1
CSVDRTGIAEAFF
>TRBJ1-3|TRBV7-2
CASSWSGGTGNTIYF
>TRBJ1-2|TRBV3-1/TRBV3-2
CASSLTGAGYGYTF
>TRBJ2-5|TRBV7-2
CASSLSGRAARDEETQYF
>TRBJ2-1|TRBV7-2
CASSLFGTGYEQFF
>TRBJ1-4|TRBV30
CAGAKIRDRGGIREKLFF
>TRBJ2-1|TRBV5-1
CASSLDVDSTFNEQFF
>TRBJ2-1|TRBV5-1
CASSIRQGAYNEQFF
>TRBJ2-7|TRBV9
CASSVGAGPASYEQYF
>TRBJ2-7|TRBV7-2
CASSFRTSGYEQYF
>TRBJ1-1|TRBV5-1
CASSPRTDLGDTEAFF
>TRBJ1-1|TRBV7-2
CASSLAAVNTEAFF
>TRBJ1-6|TRBV7-3
CASSYDGGRNSPLHF